The subject of this entry is one TCR beta chain. As yet, its antigen is unknown. With UMI labels, 5' RACE was used to prepare the TRB cDNA libraries. TCRdb reprocessed the 5' RACE reads, keeping one entry per CDR3 protein, no DNA. This table holds about 120,000 distinct CDR3 sequences. The CDR3 totals 11 residues. CDR1 and CDR2 (germline): SQVTM, ANQGSEA. The data are from a study of CXCR3-negative and CXCR3-positive naive CD8 T cells. Whole-study findings and limits: The TRB CDR3s that CXCR3-positive naive cells carried were more hydrophobic than those of CXCR3-negative naive cells.

Naive CD8+ T lymphocytes were specified as CD45RO-CCR7+CD27+CD95-. This receptor was identified in a human donor in good health. Some clones in this sample may be carry-over from other donors' samples. Sequenced: naive CXCR3- CD8+ T cells from blood. Noted subset: CD45RO-CCR7+CD27+CD95- naive CD8+ T cells lacking CXCR3 (TNR3-). The gene calls are TRBV29-1 and TRBJ2-7. The CDR3 protein is CSVESAYEQYF.